This T cell receptor beta chain was recorded in a study of T cell responses to AZD1222 COVID-19 vaccine. Germline V CDR1 and CDR2: LNHDA, SQIVND (reference sequence). The CDR3 covers 15 residues. Trimming pared 1 base from V and 2 bases from J, leaving 11 bases between. Here immunoSEQ multiplex PCR was the method, and the copy in TCRdb shows in-frame clones only, minus some. The sample records about 120,000 clones, just over 90% being singletons. This TCR came from an adult who received the AZD1222 COVID-19 vaccine. The chain recombines TRBV19 with TRBJ1-2; weak D call: TRBD1 (6 bases). This specimen consisted of peripheral blood, obtained 28 days after the second AZD1222 dose. The CDR3 loop is CASSIGVGQNYGYTF. The CDR3 DNA reads TGTGCCAGTAGTATAGGTGTAGGACAGAACTATGGCTACACCTTC.